This TCR beta chain was identified during a study of shared clonotypes between healthy human individuals. V was pared by 0 bases and J by 5 bases, with 16 bases of the junction left unmatched. In germline, CDR1 is MGHRA, CDR2 YSYEKL. The CDR3 is 18 residues long. Running of the assay took place at deep level. It was across several immunoSEQ plates that each subset's genomic DNA was evenly split. Assay used: immunoSEQ multiplex PCR; TCRdb lists only in-frame clones, some missing. The top ten clones hold about 0.25% of a sample with fewer than 1 million clones, 90% to 98% of them seen once. Naive CD8 populations comprised CD45RO-negative cells positively selected for CCR7, excluding terminally differentiated effector memory CD45RA+ cells.

This receptor was taken from a man aged 25-45 years in good health. This chain connects TRBV4-1 to TRBJ2-7; TRBD2 matches at 7 bases. The sequenced sample consisted of naive CD8+ T cells sorted from blood. The DNA of the CDR3 is TGCGCCAGCAGCCAAGATATCCCGATGGCGGGAGATTCTAACGAGCAGTACTTC. Encoded protein: CASSQDIPMAGDSNEQYF.